Below, 16 T cell receptor beta chains from the same sample are listed, as sequenced in a study of CD4 T cell repertoires in COVID-19. The assay was immunoSEQ multiplex PCR, and TCRdb's table has in-frame clones only and misses some. The top ten clones hold roughly 0.62% of a sample with about 22,000 clones, around 86% of them seen once. No culture step preceded sequencing of the ex vivo isolated memory T cells. The sample here was central memory CD4+ T cells from blood, taken before the COVID-19 pandemic. The receptors come from a human donor who had COVID-19.

The rearrangement joins TRBV7-2 to TRBJ1-5; 10 bases line up with TRBD1. The V gene's germline CDR1 is SGHTA and CDR2 FQGNSA. With V trimmed by 5 bases and J by 1 base, 5 bases remained unmatched. This CDR3 region has 16 residues. CDR3 loop: CASSTWTGGSNQPQHF. The CDR3 bases are TGTGCCAGCAGCACTTGGACAGGGGGAAGCAATCAGCCCCAGCATTTT.

This rearrangement joins TRBV19 to TRBJ1-5; maybe TRBD1 (5 bases). CDR1 is LNHDA and CDR2 is SQIVND in the germline V gene (reference sequence). CDR3 length: 14 residues. V was clipped by 3 bases and J by 6 bases, with 12 bases between them. CDR3 coding DNA: TGTGCCAGTAGTATGGGCAGGGTATCTCAGCCCCAGCATTTT. This gives the protein CASSMGRVSQPQHF.

The rearrangement links TRBV7-2 to TRBJ2-7; D ambiguous. The germline gives CDR1 SGHTA, CDR2 FQGNSA. The V end was cut by 2 bases, the J end by 4 bases, with 9 bases between. The CDR3 loop spans 13 amino acids. CDR3 sequence (DNA): TGTGCCAGCAGCTTATTCAGGTTATACGAGCAGTACTTC. Translated, it gives CASSLFRLYEQYF.

The genes are TRBV10-2 and TRBJ2-7, with TRBD2 matching over 10 bases. CDR3 length: 15 residues. With V trimmed by 3 bases and J by 0 bases, 2 bases remained unmatched. CDR1 and CDR2 (germline): WSHSY, SAAADI. This CDR3 is CASSDSSGSSYEQYF. CDR3 nucleotide sequence: TGCGCCAGCAGTGACTCTAGCGGGAGCTCCTACGAGCAGTACTTC.

The chain is built from TRBV7-9 and TRBJ2-1; 11 bases agree with TRBD1. Per germline, CDR1 SEHNR and CDR2 FQNEAQ (reference sequence). Trimming cost V 5 bases and J 8 bases; bases outside gene matches: 2. The CDR3 extends over 13 amino acids. The CDR3 region is CASSRDRGDEQFF. Here the CDR3 DNA reads TGTGCCAGCAGCCGGGACAGGGGGGATGAGCAGTTCTTC.

CDR3 loop: CASSPPDTDKNSPLHF. The CDR3 nucleotides are TGTGCCAGCTCACCACCGGATACGGACAAGAATTCACCCCTCCACTTT. The V gene is TRBV18, the J gene TRBJ1-6; the D gene is possibly TRBD1 (5 bases). Germline V lookup: CDR1 KGHSH, CDR2 LQKENI. Trimming shortened V by 0 bases and J by 7 bases, and 13 bases separated the two germline ends. The CDR3 runs 16 residues.

This chain uses TRBV10-3 with TRBJ2-1; 7 nucleotides line up with TRBD2. Trimming cost V 7 bases and J 9 bases; bases outside gene matches: 3. The CDR3 runs to 11 residues. CDR1 is ENHRY and CDR2 is SYGVKD in the germline V gene. CDR3 nucleotides: TGTGCCATCACAACGGGGGGTGAGCAGTTCTTC. It codes for CAITTGGEQFF.

The chain recombines TRBV5-1 with TRBJ2-2; D gene unclear. CDR1 SGHRS and CDR2 YFSETQ come from the germline V gene. The CDR3 has 13 amino acids. Trimming cost V 1 base and J 7 bases, with 8 bases left between them. The CDR3 DNA reads as TGCGCCAGCAGCTTGTTAACTGGCGGGGAGCTGTTTTTT. Its translation: CASSLLTGGELFF.

The chain couples TRBV30 to TRBJ1-5, with D unresolved. CDR3 length: 14 amino acids. Trimming pared 3 bases from V and 0 bases from J, leaving 9 bases between. Germline CDR1 and CDR2: GTSNPN and SVGIG (reference sequence). CDR3 in DNA: TGTGCCTGGAGCCCGACAAGTAGCAATCAGCCCCAGCATTTT. Its translation: CAWSPTSSNQPQHF.

The V call is TRBV15, the J call TRBJ1-2; 7 bases are a match to TRBD1. The V segment lost 4 bases and the J segment 7 bases; nucleotides outside the gene matches: 12. This CDR3 has 15 amino acids. CDR1 is LNHNV, CDR2 YYDKDF, per germline (reference sequence). The DNA of the CDR3 is TGTGCCACCAGCATATTACCGACAGGGTTTTCTGGCTACACCTTC. This sequence encodes CATSILPTGFSGYTF.

This chain uses TRBV18 with TRBJ2-5, with TRBD1 matching 8 bases. The junction had 6 bases not matched to a gene; V was cut back by 1 base and J by 5 bases. This CDR3 has 15 residues. Germline V CDR1 and CDR2: KGHSH, LQKENI. The CDR3 nucleotides read TGTGCCAGCTCACCACGCCAGGGGGCCCGGGAGACCCAGTACTTC. Encoded protein: CASSPRQGARETQYF.

The chain combines TRBV6-1 with TRBJ1-3; D is ambiguous. The germline V gene has CDR1 MNHNS and CDR2 SASEGT. This CDR3 is built from 16 residues. The V gene lost 1 base and the J gene lost 0 bases, with 10 bases spanning the gap. The CDR3 region has the DNA TGTGCCAGCAGTGAAGTGGGCAGCAACTCTGGAAACACCATATATTTT. Its protein product is CASSEVGSNSGNTIYF.

The V and J genes are TRBV5-6 and TRBJ1-2; D is possibly TRBD1 (6 bases). Trimming stripped 7 bases from V and 8 bases from J, with 18 bases between. The germline V gene has CDR1 SGHDT and CDR2 YYEEEE. CDR3 length equals 13 residues. The CDR3 spells CASAWGGGEGYTF. The CDR3 DNA reads TGTGCCAGCGCCTGGGGAGGGGGTGAGGGCTACACCTTC.

The rearrangement links TRBV6-4 to TRBJ1-1; D gene unclear. Germline CDR1 MRHNA, CDR2 SNTAGT. The germline V and J ends were trimmed by 6 bases and 2 bases, with 10 bases remaining between them. The CDR3 is made up of 13 amino acids. The CDR3 sequence: CASRKDSNTEAFF. The CDR3 DNA follows: TGTGCCAGCAGGAAAGACTCAAACACTGAAGCTTTCTTT.

The chain is built from TRBV13 and TRBJ1-2, with 11 bases matching TRBD1. The germline V gene has CDR1 PRHDT and CDR2 FYEKMQ (reference sequence). The junction had 5 bases not matched to a gene; V was cut back by 2 bases and J by 3 bases. The CDR3 totals 16 residues. DNA of the CDR3: TGTGCCAGCAGCTTATACGGGACAGGGGGGCACTATGGCTACACCTTC. The encoded protein is CASSLYGTGGHYGYTF.

V and J are TRBV6-5 and TRBJ2-1; 8 bases map to TRBD1. The CDR3 runs 15 residues. Germline CDR1 reads MNHEY; CDR2 reads SVGAGI. V lost 5 bases and J lost 9; bases outside the gene matches: 12. The CDR3 protein is CASSPDHTGGSEQFF. CDR3 bases: TGTGCCAGCAGTCCCGACCATACAGGGGGAAGTGAGCAGTTCTTC.